The text below deals with one TCR beta chain. These data originate in a study of shared clonotypes between healthy human individuals. The table came from immunoSEQ multiplex PCR; TCRdb's copy has only in-frame clones and leaves some out. The sample yields about 2.4 million clones, 90% to 95% seen once. The sample comprised naive CD4+ T cells from PBMCs. As for subset: CD45RA+ positively selected. The clonotype comes from a man younger than 35 in good health. Some clones in this sample may be carry-over from other donors' samples.

The CDR3: CASSPAGGLFNEKLFF. CDR3 nucleotide sequence: TGTGCCAGCTCACCGGCAGGGGGCCTTTTTAATGAAAAACTGTTTTTT. This rearrangement joins TRBV18 to TRBJ1-4; 8 bases are shared with TRBD1. The CDR3 extends over 16 amino acids. V shed 3 bases, J shed 4 bases, and the junction held 7 bases outside the gene matches. Germline lookup yields CDR1 KGHSH and CDR2 LQKENI.